This TCR beta chain was sequenced during a study of blood T cell repertoires in COVID-19. Libraries were prepared by immunoSEQ multiplex PCR; TCRdb keeps only in-frame clonotypes and omits some of them. This sample has approximately 100,000 clones, with approximately 88% found just once. In the case of this clone: This same CDR3 is encoded by further DNA sequences in the sample.

The CDR3 covers 13 residues. Trimming at V came to 2 bases and at J to 3 bases, leaving 1 base not matched to a gene. Germline CDR1 and CDR2: SGHRS and YFSETQ. This chain uses TRBV5-1 with TRBJ1-2, with TRBD1 matching over 7 bases. This sequence originates from an older woman with acute or convalescent COVID-19. Sequencing input: peripheral blood. The CDR3 reads CASSFTGDYGYTF. The CDR3 region has the DNA TGCGCCAGCAGCTTCACAGGGGACTATGGCTACACCTTC. Together with reference TRBV5-1 and TRBJ1-2, the CDR3 gives the full variable domain: KAGVTQTPRYLIKTRGQQVTLSCSPISGHRSVSWYQQTPGQGLQFLFEYFSETQRNKGNFPGRFSGRQFSNSRSEMNVSTLELGDSALYLCASSFTGDYGYTFGSGTRLTVV.